This T cell receptor beta chain emerged from a study of blood T cell repertoires in COVID-19. TCRdb's copy holds only in-frame clones and misses some; the assay was immunoSEQ multiplex PCR. The sample shows about 130,000 clones, around 81% of them seen only once. V shed 2 bases and J shed 2 bases, with 11 bases lying between them. The CDR3 runs to 15 residues. Per the germline V gene, CDR1 is SNHLY and CDR2 is FYNNEI. The gene calls are TRBV2 and TRBJ2-3; D not resolved. The sample comprised peripheral blood. The TCR was taken from a human donor in a cohort sampled during active COVID-19. The CDR3 sequence is CASSEPLFNTDTQYF. The CDR3 DNA reads as TGTGCCAGCAGTGAACCCCTCTTTAACACAGATACGCAGTATTTT.